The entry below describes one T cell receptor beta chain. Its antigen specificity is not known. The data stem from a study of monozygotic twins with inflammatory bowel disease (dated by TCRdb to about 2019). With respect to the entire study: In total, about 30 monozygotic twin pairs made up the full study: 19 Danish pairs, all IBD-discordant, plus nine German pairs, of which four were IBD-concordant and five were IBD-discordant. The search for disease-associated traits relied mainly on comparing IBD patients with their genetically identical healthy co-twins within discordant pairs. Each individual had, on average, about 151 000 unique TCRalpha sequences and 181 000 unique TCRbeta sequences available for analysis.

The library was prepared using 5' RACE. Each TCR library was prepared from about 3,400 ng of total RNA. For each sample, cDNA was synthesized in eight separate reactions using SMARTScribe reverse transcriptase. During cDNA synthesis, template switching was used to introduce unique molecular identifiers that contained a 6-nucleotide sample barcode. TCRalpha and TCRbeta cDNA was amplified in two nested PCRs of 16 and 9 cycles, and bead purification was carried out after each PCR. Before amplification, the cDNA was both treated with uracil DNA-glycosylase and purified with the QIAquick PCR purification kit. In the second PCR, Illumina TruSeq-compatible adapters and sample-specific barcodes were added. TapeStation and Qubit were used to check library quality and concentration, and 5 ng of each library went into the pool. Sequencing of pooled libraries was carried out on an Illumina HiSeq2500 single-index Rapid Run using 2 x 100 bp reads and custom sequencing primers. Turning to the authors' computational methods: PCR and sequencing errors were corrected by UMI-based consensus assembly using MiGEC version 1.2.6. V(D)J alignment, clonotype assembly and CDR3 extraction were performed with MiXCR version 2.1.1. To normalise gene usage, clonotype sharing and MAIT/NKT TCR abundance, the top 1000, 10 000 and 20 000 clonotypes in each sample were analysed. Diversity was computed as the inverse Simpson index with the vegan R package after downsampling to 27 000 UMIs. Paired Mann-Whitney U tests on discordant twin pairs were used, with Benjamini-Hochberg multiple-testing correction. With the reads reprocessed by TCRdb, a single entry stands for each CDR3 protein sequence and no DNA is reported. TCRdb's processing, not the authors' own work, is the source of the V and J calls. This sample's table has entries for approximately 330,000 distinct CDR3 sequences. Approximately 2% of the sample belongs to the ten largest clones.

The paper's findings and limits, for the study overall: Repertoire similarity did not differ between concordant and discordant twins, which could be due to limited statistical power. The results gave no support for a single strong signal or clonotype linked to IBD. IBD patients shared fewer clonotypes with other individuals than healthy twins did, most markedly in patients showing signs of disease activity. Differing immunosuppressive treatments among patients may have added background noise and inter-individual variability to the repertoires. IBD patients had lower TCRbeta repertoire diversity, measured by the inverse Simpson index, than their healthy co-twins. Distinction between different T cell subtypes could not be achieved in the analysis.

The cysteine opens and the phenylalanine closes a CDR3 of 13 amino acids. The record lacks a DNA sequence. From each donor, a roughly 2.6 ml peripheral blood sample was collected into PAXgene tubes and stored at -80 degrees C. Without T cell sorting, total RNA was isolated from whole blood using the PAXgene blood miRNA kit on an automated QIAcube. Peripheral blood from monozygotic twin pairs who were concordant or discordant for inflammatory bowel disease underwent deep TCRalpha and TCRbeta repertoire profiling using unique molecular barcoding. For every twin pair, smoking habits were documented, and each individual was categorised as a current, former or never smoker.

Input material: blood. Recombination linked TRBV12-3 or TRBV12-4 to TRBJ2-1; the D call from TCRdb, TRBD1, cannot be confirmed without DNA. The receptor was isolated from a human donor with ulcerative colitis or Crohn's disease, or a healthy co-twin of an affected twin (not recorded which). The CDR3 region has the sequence CASSLGSHNEQFF.